The 6 T cell receptor beta chains reported below all come from one sample, sequenced in a study of cytomegalovirus exposure and HLA in healthy donors. TCRdb's table, derived via immunoSEQ multiplex PCR, lists solely in-frame clones and lacks some. The repertoire holds tens of thousands of clones, about 93% seen once, with around 3.4% in the top ten. Sequenced sample: PBMCs. The source is a man younger than 30 in good health and CMV-seronegative.

The J gene is TRBJ2-7, the V gene TRBV25-1; D is possibly TRBD1 (6 bases). V lost 1 base, J lost 2 bases, and 18 bases lay in between. The germline CDR1 and CDR2 sequences are MGHDK and SYGVNS. The CDR3 loop spans 17 amino acids. CDR3 coding DNA: TGTGCCAGCAGTGAATCACACCGGACAGCGCCCGCCTACGAGCAGTACTTC. Protein: CASSESHRTAPAYEQYF.

The J gene is TRBJ2-5, the V gene TRBV18, with 8 bases aligning to TRBD2. The CDR3 consists of 16 residues. The germline V gene encodes CDR1 KGHSH and CDR2 LQKENI. Trimming took 6 bases from V and 5 from J; bases not matched to a gene: 14. The CDR3 nucleotides read TGTGCCAGCTCCCCCGGCAGCGGGAGAGTAATGGAGACCCAGTACTTC. This encodes CASSPGSGRVMETQYF.

The rearrangement links TRBV7-8 to TRBJ2-3, with 9 bases fitting TRBD1. CDR1 is SGHVS, CDR2 FQNEAQ, per germline. This CDR3 comprises 17 residues. J lost 2 bases, V lost 7 bases, and 13 bases had no gene match. DNA for the CDR3: TGTGCCAGCAAATACTACAGGGGACAGGGACCCACAGATACGCAGTATTTT. Amino acids: CASKYYRGQGPTDTQYF.

The chain carries TRBV7-3 and TRBJ2-1; D unclear. V was shortened by 3 bases and J by 7 bases, with 10 bases between the two germline ends. The CDR3 contains 13 residues. Looked up from germline, CDR1 is SGHTA and CDR2 is FQGTGA. The chain's CDR3 is CASSFSAENEQFF. The CDR3 coding sequence is TGTGCCAGCAGCTTCTCTGCGGAGAATGAGCAGTTCTTC.

The V and J genes are TRBV27 and TRBJ2-7; 7 positions agree with TRBD2. Germline CDR1 MNHEY, CDR2 SMNVEV (reference sequence). V lost 2 bases, J lost 0 bases, and 4 bases stayed unmatched. The CDR3 spans 15 residues. In DNA, the CDR3 is TGTGCCAGCAGTTTAGGGGCTAGCGGCTCCTACGAGCAGTACTTC. Amino acids: CASSLGASGSYEQYF.

The gene calls are TRBV6-5 and TRBJ1-4, with 7 nucleotides matching TRBD1. Per the germline V gene, CDR1 is MNHEY and CDR2 is SVGAGI. This CDR3 has 14 residues. V trimming: 2 bases; J trimming: 8 bases; junction bases outside the gene matches: 5. The CDR3, as DNA: TGTGCCAGCAGTTACGACAGGGTTGGGGAAAAACTGTTTTTT. Translation gives CASSYDRVGEKLFF.